The rows below give T cell receptor beta chains drawn from one sample of a study of blood T cell repertoires in COVID-19. Here immunoSEQ multiplex PCR was the method, and the copy in TCRdb shows in-frame clones only, minus some. Counted here are fewer than 250,000 clones, more than 70% occurring once; the ten biggest clones make up approximately 2.9%. Material: peripheral blood. The source of these receptors is a man in his fifties with active or convalescent COVID-19. Both conserved end residues are part of each CDR3. The D gene is left open where the match is weak. Clone size appears in some rows only: once, few, many, or a class for an expanded clone.

clone_size: .
j_call: TRBJ2-3
d_call: .
v_call: TRBV28
cdr3_aa: CASSPTRIWGDTQYF
cdr3_nt: TGTGCCAGCAGTCCCACTAGGATCTGGGGAGATACGCAGTATTTT

clone_size: .
j_call: TRBJ1-4
d_call: TRBD1
v_call: TRBV19
cdr3_aa: CASSRRDRVEKLFF
cdr3_nt: TGTGCCAGTAGTCGGCGGGACAGGGTTGAAAAACTGTTTTTT

clone_size: .
j_call: TRBJ2-5
d_call: TRBD1
v_call: TRBV9
cdr3_aa: CASSVAQGKETQYF
cdr3_nt: TGTGCCAGCAGCGTAGCACAGGGGAAAGAGACCCAGTACTTC

clone_size: .
j_call: TRBJ1-4
d_call: .
v_call: TRBV5-1
cdr3_aa: CASNRGGLGEKLFF
cdr3_nt: TGCGCCAGCAACCGAGGAGGGTTGGGTGAAAAACTGTTTTTT

clone_size: .
j_call: TRBJ2-7
d_call: .
v_call: TRBV3-1/TRBV3-2
cdr3_aa: CASSQDPFTVSYEQYF
cdr3_nt: TGTGCCAGCAGCCAAGATCCATTTACGGTTTCCTACGAGCAGTACTTC

clone_size: .
j_call: TRBJ1-4
d_call: .
v_call: TRBV5-1
cdr3_aa: CASSVVDPGEKLFF
cdr3_nt: TGCGCCAGCAGCGTGGTCGATCCGGGTGAAAAACTGTTTTTT

clone_size: .
j_call: TRBJ1-2
d_call: .
v_call: TRBV7-9
cdr3_aa: CASSGVNYGYTF
cdr3_nt: TGTGCCAGCAGCGGAGTTAACTATGGCTACACCTTC

clone_size: .
j_call: TRBJ1-4
d_call: .
v_call: TRBV20-1
cdr3_aa: CSASSSEKLFF
cdr3_nt: TGCAGTGCTAGTTCTTCGGAAAAACTGTTTTTT

clone_size: .
j_call: TRBJ2-3
d_call: TRBD1
v_call: TRBV11-2
cdr3_aa: CASSFGQGHTDTQYF
cdr3_nt: TGTGCCAGCAGCTTCGGACAGGGTCACACAGATACGCAGTATTTT

clone_size: .
j_call: TRBJ1-3
d_call: .
v_call: TRBV6-1
cdr3_aa: CASSVGVGGPSGNTIYF
cdr3_nt: TGTGCCAGCAGTGTGGGAGTGGGGGGTCCCTCTGGAAACACCATATATTTT

clone_size: .
j_call: TRBJ2-2
d_call: TRBD2
v_call: TRBV7-3
cdr3_aa: CASSFDPAGGGGELFF
cdr3_nt: TGTGCCAGCAGCTTTGACCCAGCGGGAGGGGGCGGGGAGCTGTTTTTT

clone_size: .
j_call: TRBJ1-5
d_call: .
v_call: TRBV27
cdr3_aa: CASRAGFSVEQPQHF
cdr3_nt: TGTGCCAGCAGGGCAGGGTTCTCGGTGGAGCAGCCCCAGCATTTT

clone_size: .
j_call: TRBJ2-7
d_call: .
v_call: TRBV6-2/TRBV6-3
cdr3_aa: CASSTTYEQYF
cdr3_nt: TGTGCCAGCAGCACTACCTACGAGCAGTACTTC

clone_size: .
j_call: TRBJ2-3
d_call: .
v_call: TRBV11-2
cdr3_aa: CASSQSTDTQYF
cdr3_nt: TGTGCCAGCAGCCAGAGCACAGATACGCAGTATTTT

clone_size: .
j_call: TRBJ1-4
d_call: TRBD1
v_call: TRBV15
cdr3_aa: CATSRGDRLTNEKLFF
cdr3_nt: TGTGCCACCAGCAGAGGGGACAGGTTAACTAATGAAAAACTGTTTTTT

clone_size: .
j_call: TRBJ2-6
d_call: TRBD1
v_call: TRBV5-1
cdr3_aa: CASKTGDSGANVLTF
cdr3_nt: TGCGCCAGTAAAACAGGGGACTCTGGGGCCAACGTCCTGACTTTC

clone_size: .
j_call: TRBJ1-1
d_call: .
v_call: TRBV7-3
cdr3_aa: CASSGAGYTGTEAFF
cdr3_nt: TGTGCCAGCAGCGGGGCAGGGTACACCGGGACTGAAGCTTTCTTT

clone_size: .
j_call: TRBJ2-5
d_call: .
v_call: TRBV19
cdr3_aa: CASSIGMGQRAQETQYF
cdr3_nt: TGTGCCAGTAGTATTGGAATGGGCCAGCGGGCCCAAGAGACCCAGTACTTC

clone_size: once
j_call: TRBJ2-1
d_call: TRBD2
v_call: TRBV6-2/TRBV6-3
cdr3_aa: CASSYRLIAGSLGDEQFF
cdr3_nt: TGTGCCAGCAGTTACCGATTAATAGCGGGTTCATTGGGCGATGAGCAGTTCTTC

clone_size: .
j_call: TRBJ1-3
d_call: .
v_call: TRBV7-9
cdr3_aa: CASSLYGNTIYF
cdr3_nt: TGTGCCAGCAGCTTATATGGAAACACCATATATTTT

clone_size: few
j_call: TRBJ2-7
d_call: TRBD1
v_call: TRBV19
cdr3_aa: CASAGQGDREQYF
cdr3_nt: TGTGCCAGTGCGGGACAGGGAGATCGCGAGCAGTACTTC

clone_size: .
j_call: TRBJ1-2
d_call: .
v_call: TRBV25-1
cdr3_aa: CASSEYSVYGYTF
cdr3_nt: TGTGCCAGCAGTGAATATAGCGTCTATGGCTACACCTTC

clone_size: .
j_call: TRBJ2-1
d_call: TRBD1
v_call: TRBV2
cdr3_aa: CASSEQGARNEQFF
cdr3_nt: TGTGCCAGCAGTGAACAGGGGGCTCGAAATGAGCAGTTCTTC

clone_size: once
j_call: TRBJ2-5
d_call: .
v_call: TRBV19
cdr3_aa: CASSIAGTQYF
cdr3_nt: TGTGCCAGTAGTATAGCAGGGACCCAGTACTTC

clone_size: .
j_call: TRBJ1-2
d_call: TRBD1
v_call: TRBV19
cdr3_aa: CASRPLDRIWDYGYTF
cdr3_nt: TGTGCCAGTAGGCCCCTGGACAGGATTTGGGACTATGGCTACACCTTC

clone_size: .
j_call: TRBJ2-1
d_call: TRBD1
v_call: TRBV6-1
cdr3_aa: CASSEQGDEQFF
cdr3_nt: TGTGCCAGCAGTGAACAGGGGGACGAGCAGTTCTTC